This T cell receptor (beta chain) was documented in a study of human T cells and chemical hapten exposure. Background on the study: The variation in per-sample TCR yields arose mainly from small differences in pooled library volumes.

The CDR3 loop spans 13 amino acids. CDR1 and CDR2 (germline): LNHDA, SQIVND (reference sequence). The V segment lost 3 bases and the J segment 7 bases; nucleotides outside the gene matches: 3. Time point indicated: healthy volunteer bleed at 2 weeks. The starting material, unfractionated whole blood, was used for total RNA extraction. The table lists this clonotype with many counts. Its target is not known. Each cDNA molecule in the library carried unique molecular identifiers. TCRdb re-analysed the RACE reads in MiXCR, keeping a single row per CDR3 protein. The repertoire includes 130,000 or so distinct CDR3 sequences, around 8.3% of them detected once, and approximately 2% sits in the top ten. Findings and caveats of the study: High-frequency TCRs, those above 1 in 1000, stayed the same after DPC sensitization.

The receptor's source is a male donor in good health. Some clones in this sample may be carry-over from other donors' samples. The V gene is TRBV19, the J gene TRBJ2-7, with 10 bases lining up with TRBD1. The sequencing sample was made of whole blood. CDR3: CASSIRDRGEQYF. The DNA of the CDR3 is TGTGCCAGTAGTATCCGGGACAGGGGAGAGCAGTACTTC.